This note documents a single TCR beta chain sequence. CDR1 and CDR2 (germline): KGHSY, FQNENV. Between the trimmed V and J ends, which lost 1 base and 1 base, there was a span of 10 bases. This CDR3 region has 15 residues. The authors' processing: Counts of nucleated cells, estimated from reference gene primer amplification, were obtained. Clones were sequenced by immunoSEQ multiplex PCR, and TCRdb holds only the in-frame ones, with some missing. The V and J calls and clone size come from that table; D and trimming were worked out from the DNA. Of 25,000 to 35,000 clones in the sample, 75% to 85% were seen once. The data were obtained in a study of blood T cell repertoires in COVID-19. Study background: Spain, Italy and the United States supplied samples that represented acute and convalescent COVID-19. T cells, B-cell-depleted T cells, or PBMCs supplied cDNA or gDNA.

This TCR derives from a human donor in a cohort sampled during active COVID-19. Sequenced input: peripheral blood. This rearrangement joins TRBV16 to TRBJ1-1; D perhaps matches TRBD1 (6 bases). CDR3: CASSQWGGPNTEAFF. CDR3 bases: TGTGCCAGCAGCCAATGGGGGGGGCCGAACACTGAAGCTTTCTTT.